This is a list of T cell receptor beta chains from one sample in a study of regulatory T cells in long-lasting Graves disease. One entry per CDR3 protein, called by TCRdb with MiXCR from the multiplex PCR reads. Counted here are roughly 300,000 distinct CDR3 sequences, 22% occurring once; the ten biggest clones make up approximately 53%. The sample consisted of peripheral blood mononuclear cells (PBMCs), taken when the disease was refractory, from a patient treated with antithyroid drugs. These receptors were obtained from a female donor with Graves disease. The CDR3 runs from the conserved cysteine through the conserved F or W. D genes are given only for firm matches. Some rows mark clone size as missing; the rest say once, few, many or name a class of expanded clone.

D	size	J	V	CDR3	DNA
TRBD2	-	TRBJ2-1	TRBV12-3/TRBV12-4	CASSLPGTSGLF	TGTGCCAGCAGTTTGCCCGGGACTAGCGGCCTCTTC
-	few	TRBJ1-4	TRBV12-3/TRBV12-4	CASSWQGVGKLFF	TGTGCCAGCAGCTGGCAGGGCGTCGGAAAACTGTTTTTT
-	-	TRBJ2-5	TRBV11-2	CASSPLGESQETQYF	TGTGCCAGCAGCCCCTTAGGGGAGTCACAAGAGACCCAGTACTTC
TRBD2	many	TRBJ2-5	TRBV7-9	CASSLVREGETQYF	TGTGCCAGCAGCTTAGTCCGGGAGGGGGAGACCCAGTACTTC
-	-	TRBJ1-5	TRBV30	CAWSVLGGTYSNQPQHF	TGTGCCTGGAGCGTTCTAGGGGGGACCTATAGCAATCAGCCCCAGCATTTT
-	once	TRBJ2-3	TRBV6-1	CASSPLANTDTQYF	TGTGCCAGCAGCCCCCTAGCGAACACAGATACGCAGTATTTT
-	many	TRBJ2-7	TRBV27	CASSRGPRYEQYF	TGTGCCAGCAGCAGGGGTCCCCGTTACGAGCAGTACTTC
TRBD2	many	TRBJ2-7	TRBV3-1	CASSRGLAGTLYEQYF	TGTGCCAGCAGCCGCGGACTAGCGGGGACCCTCTACGAGCAGTACTTC
-	-	TRBJ1-4	TRBV5-1	CASSFDIGTDYEKLFF	TGCGCCAGCAGCTTCGATATAGGGACGGATTACGAAAAACTGTTTTTT
TRBD2	many	TRBJ2-2	TRBV6-1	CASRTTSGMNTGELFF	TGTGCCAGCAGGACGACTAGCGGGATGAACACCGGGGAGCTGTTTTTT
-	few	TRBJ1-2	TRBV19	CASSSVYLEGGYTF	TGTGCCAGTAGTTCAGTATATTTAGAAGGAGGCTACACCTTC
-	many	TRBJ1-3	TRBV28	CASSHAGKSGNTIYF	TGTGCCAGCAGCCATGCAGGGAAGTCTGGAAACACCATATATTTT
-	-	TRBJ1-5	TRBV3-1	CASSHEGGPQHF	TGTGCCAGCAGCCACGAGGGAGGGCCCCAGCATTTT
-	many	TRBJ1-6	TRBV7-2	CASSLVWGERAPLHF	TGTGCCAGCAGCTTAGTGTGGGGGGAACGTGCACCCCTCCACTTT
-	many	TRBJ2-7	TRBV6-2/TRBV6-3	CASSYLGWEYYEQYF	TGTGCCAGCAGTTACCTGGGGTGGGAGTACTACGAGCAGTACTTC
-	-	TRBJ2-3	TRBV6-5	CASSYRENSRDTQYF	TGTGCCAGCAGTTACCGGGAGAATTCCAGAGATACGCAGTATTTT
TRBD1	-	TRBJ2-1	TRBV5-1	CASSPGTGPGEQFF	TGCGCCAGCAGCCCGGGGACAGGGCCGGGTGAGCAGTTCTTC
-	many	TRBJ2-7	TRBV3-1	CASSQAASSYEQYF	TGTGCCAGCAGCCAAGCGGCTAGCTCCTACGAGCAGTACTTC
-	many	TRBJ1-2	TRBV12-3/TRBV12-4	CASSSGLGTDYGYTF	TGTGCCAGCAGTAGTGGCTTGGGGACTGACTATGGCTACACCTTC
-	many	TRBJ2-7	TRBV11-2	CASSPGPPSEQYF	TGTGCCAGCAGCCCCGGGCCCCCTAGCGAGCAGTACTTC
-	-	TRBJ2-7	TRBV3-1	CASSPSPHEQYF	TGTGCCAGCAGCCCAAGCCCCCACGAGCAGTACTTC
TRBD2	many	TRBJ2-5	TRBV27	CASSPRLAPQETQYF	TGTGCCAGCAGTCCAAGACTAGCCCCCCAAGAGACCCAGTACTTC